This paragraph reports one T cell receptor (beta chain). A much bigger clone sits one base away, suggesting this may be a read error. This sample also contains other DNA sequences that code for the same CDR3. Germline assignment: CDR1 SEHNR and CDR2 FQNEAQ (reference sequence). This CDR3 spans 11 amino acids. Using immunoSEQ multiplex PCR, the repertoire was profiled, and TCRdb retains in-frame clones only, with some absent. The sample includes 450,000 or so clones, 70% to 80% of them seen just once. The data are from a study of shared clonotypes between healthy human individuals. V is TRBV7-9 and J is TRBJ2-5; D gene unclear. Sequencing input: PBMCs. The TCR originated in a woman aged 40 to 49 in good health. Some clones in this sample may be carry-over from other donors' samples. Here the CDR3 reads CASSLTETQYF. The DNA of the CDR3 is TGCGCCAGCAGCTTAACAGAGACCCAGTACTTC. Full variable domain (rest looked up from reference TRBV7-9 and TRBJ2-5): DTGVSQNPRHKITKRGQNVTFRCDPISEHNRLYWYRQTLGQGPEFLTYFQNEAQLEKSRLLSDRFSAERPKGSFSTLEIQRTEQGDSAMYLCASSLTETQYFGPGTRLLVL.